Each of the 20 T cell receptor beta chains below was sequenced from the same sample in a study of T-cell reconstitution after alpha-beta-depleted transplantation in children. Unique molecular identifiers featured in how the TCRbeta library was prepared. A single record per CDR3 protein comes from TCRdb applying MiXCR to the PCR reads. The sample lists fewer than 350,000 distinct CDR3 sequences; 10% were seen once. The sequencing here drew on PBMCs, taken before TCRalphabeta/CD19-depleted stem cell transplant. All receptors come from a boy younger than two with acute myeloid leukemia, due to receive a stem cell transplant.

In this sample, this clonotype turned up many times. This sequence joins TRBV5-5 and TRBJ2-1; 7 positions agree with TRBD2. CDR1 is SGHKS, CDR2 YYEKEE, per germline (reference sequence). With V trimmed by 6 bases and J by 4 bases, 13 bases remained unmatched. The CDR3 loop spans 16 amino acids. This chain's CDR3 is CASNNVGSGDYNEQFF. The DNA of the CDR3 is TGTGCCAGCAACAACGTGGGCAGCGGGGATTACAATGAGCAGTTCTTC.

The V call is TRBV12-3 or TRBV12-4, the J call TRBJ2-5; no clear D gene. The CDR3 contains 13 residues. V was cut by 3 bases and J by 1 base, with 6 bases left in between. The CDR3 here is CASSFATQETQYF. The CDR3 coding sequence is TGTGCCAGCAGTTTCGCAACCCAAGAGACCCAGTACTTC.

This clonotype appeared many times. The J gene is TRBJ2-7, the V gene TRBV11-2; D not certain. There are 12 residues in the CDR3. Germline-derived CDR1 and CDR2 are SGHAT and FQNNGV. The germline V and J ends were trimmed by 2 bases and 7 bases, with 9 bases remaining between them. Written as DNA, the CDR3 is TGTGCCAGCAGCTTATATGGGTGGGAGCAGTACTTC. Protein: CASSLYGWEQYF. The variable domain in full, with the rest retrieved from reference TRBV11-2 and TRBJ2-7, is EAGVAQSPRYKIIEKRQSVAFWCNPISGHATLYWYQQILGQGPKLLIQFQNNGVVDDSQLPKDRFSAERLKGVDSTLKIQPAKLEDSAVYLCASSLYGWEQYFGPGTRLTVT.

This clonotype was counted ten times or more. J is TRBJ2-2 and V is TRBV20-1, with a possible D match to TRBD2 (5 bases). With 6 bases removed from V and 4 bases from J, the gap between germline ends came to 12 bases. Germline loops: CDR1 DFQATT, CDR2 SNEGSKA (reference sequence). The CDR3 extends over 13 amino acids. CDR3 in DNA: TGCAGTGCCAATAAGAGGGCCACCGGGGAGCTGTTTTTT. This codes for CSANKRATGELFF.

This clonotype was found many times. The chain joins TRBV29-1 to TRBJ2-7; 7 bases fit TRBD1. The trim removed 4 bases at V and 7 bases at J, leaving 10 bases unmatched. The germline gives CDR1 SQVTM, CDR2 ANQGSEA. The CDR3 covers 13 residues. CDR3 nucleotides: TGCAGCGTTGGTGAGACAGGGTCAGGTGAGCAGTACTTC. Amino acids: CSVGETGSGEQYF.

The J gene is TRBJ2-7, the V gene TRBV14, with 8 bases fitting TRBD1. Trimming at V came to 4 bases and at J to 5 bases, leaving 16 bases not matched to a gene. This CDR3 contains 17 residues. CDR1 is SGHDN and CDR2 is FVKESK in the germline V gene. For the CDR3, the DNA is TGTGCCAGCAGCCCTTCATTATCGGGACAGGAGAAGAACGAGCAGTACTTC. It codes for CASSPSLSGQEKNEQYF.

This clonotype was observed many times. This sequence joins TRBV9 and TRBJ2-3; D assignment may be TRBD1 or TRBD2 (6 bases each). The CDR3 is 14 amino acids. Germline-derived CDR1 and CDR2 are SGDLS and YYNGEE. V was cut by 6 bases and J by 1 base, with 12 bases left in between. The CDR3 sequence: CASKGGHGTDTQYF. The CDR3 DNA reads TGTGCCAGCAAGGGGGGCCATGGCACAGATACGCAGTATTTT.

In its sample, this clonotype was seen many times. This chain connects TRBV20-1 to TRBJ2-5; TRBD1 might be the D (6 bases). From germline, CDR1 is DFQATT and CDR2 SNEGSKA (reference sequence). This CDR3 spans 14 amino acids. Trimming shortened V by 8 bases and J by 4 bases, and 20 bases separated the two germline ends. CDR3 in amino acids: CSKTPGAQGETQYF. In nucleotides, the CDR3 is TGCAGTAAGACCCCAGGGGCCCAAGGAGAGACCCAGTACTTC.

This clonotype was counted many times. The chain recombines TRBV4-3 with TRBJ1-1; no reliable D call. Per the germline V gene, CDR1 is LGHNA and CDR2 is YSLEER. The CDR3 contains 15 residues. The V gene lost 1 base and the J gene lost 0 bases, with 9 bases spanning the gap. CDR3 region: CASSQGQAMNTEAFF. The CDR3 region has the DNA TGCGCCAGCAGCCAAGGTCAGGCTATGAACACTGAAGCTTTCTTT.

This clonotype appeared many times. The chain is built from TRBV11-2 and TRBJ1-5; 8 bases match TRBD1. The CDR3 consists of 14 residues. Looked up from germline, CDR1 is SGHAT and CDR2 is FQNNGV. Trimming took 1 base from V and 6 from J; bases not matched to a gene: 2. Here the CDR3 reads CASSLVGTGQPQHF. The CDR3 DNA is TGTGCCAGCAGCTTAGTCGGGACAGGTCAGCCCCAGCATTTT.

This clonotype was recorded many times. The chain has TRBV11-2 and TRBJ2-3; D possibly uses TRBD1 or TRBD2 (5 bases each). Per germline, CDR1 SGHAT and CDR2 FQNNGV. V was cut by 5 bases and J by 2 bases, with 23 bases left in between. The CDR3 is 18 amino acids. CDR3 amino acids: CASSPKGLALRTTDTQYF. CDR3 in DNA: TGTGCCAGCAGCCCTAAGGGGCTAGCACTCCGTACCACAGATACGCAGTATTTT.

This clonotype was counted a few times. The chain uses TRBV7-9 and TRBJ1-4, with a tentative D call TRBD1 (6 bases). The CDR3 length is 13 residues. Looked up from germline, CDR1 is SEHNR and CDR2 is FQNEAQ (reference sequence). The V and J ends lost 7 bases and 7 bases respectively, with 13 bases between them. CDR3 DNA: TGTGCCAGCAAGGGGGGTGGTGGTGAAAAACTGTTTTTT. It encodes CASKGGGGEKLFF.

The table lists this clonotype with a few counts. This sequence joins TRBV11-1 and TRBJ2-1; 13 positions agree with TRBD2. CDR3 length: 18 residues. Germline values: CDR1 SGHAT, CDR2 FQDESV (reference sequence). V trimming: 5 bases; J trimming: 0 bases; junction bases outside the gene matches: 7. The CDR3, as DNA: TGTGCCAGCAGCGCCGGGACTAGCGGGACCTTCTCCTACAATGAGCAGTTCTTC. Translated, it gives CASSAGTSGTFSYNEQFF.

This clonotype was seen more than once but under ten times. The rearrangement uses TRBV5-5 and TRBJ2-2; 8 bases are shared with TRBD1. Germline CDR1 reads SGHKS; CDR2 reads YYEKEE (reference sequence). This CDR3 region has 15 residues. J was trimmed by 1 base and V by 3 bases; bases with no gene match: 2. CDR3 nucleotide sequence: TGTGCCAGCAGCTCTGGACAGGGGAACACCGGGGAGCTGTTTTTT. Its protein is CASSSGQGNTGELFF.

Concerning this clonotype: A much larger clone sits a single nucleotide away, making a read error possible. The chain joins TRBV20-1 to TRBJ2-1; 9 positions agree with TRBD2. This CDR3 contains 14 residues. V was pared by 5 bases and J by 2 bases, with 4 bases of the junction left unmatched. Germline V gives CDR1 DFQATT, CDR2 SNEGSKA (reference sequence). CDR3 nucleotide sequence: TGCAGTGCTCCCGGGACTAGCCCCTACAATGAGCAGTTCTTC. It codes for CSAPGTSPYNEQFF.

The sample holds a few counts of this clonotype. This chain uses TRBV19 with TRBJ2-1; D remains unclear. The CDR3 runs 11 residues. Germline CDR1 and CDR2: LNHDA and SQIVND (reference sequence). Trimming took off 5 bases at V and 13 bases at J, with 12 bases between the two ends. CDR3 region: CASSQQTRQFF. CDR3 in DNA: TGTGCCAGTAGTCAACAGACCCGACAGTTCTTC.

Ten or more counts support this clonotype. The CDR3 bases are TGTGCCAGCAGCTCCCCCCGACGTAATAGCGGGAAGGGGGTATCCTACAATGAGCAGTTCTTC. Translation gives CASSSPRRNSGKGVSYNEQFF. V is TRBV7-8 and J is TRBJ2-1; TRBD2 matches at 8 bases. V was clipped by 4 bases and J by 1 base; unmatched bases: 21. This CDR3 has 21 amino acids. Germline V gives CDR1 SGHVS, CDR2 FQNEAQ. Combining the CDR3 with reference TRBV7-8 and TRBJ2-1 gives the whole variable domain GAGVSQSPRYKVAKRGQDVALRCDPISGHVSLFWYQQALGQGPEFLTYFQNEAQLDKSGLPSDRFFAERPEGSVSTLKIQRTQQEDSAVYLCASSSPRRNSGKGVSYNEQFFGPGTRLTVL.

This clonotype was counted many times. This sequence joins TRBV28 and TRBJ2-5, with 8 positions matching TRBD1. Looked up from germline, CDR1 is MDHEN and CDR2 is SYDVKM. Unmatched junction bases numbered 2, after V lost 1 base and J lost 4 bases. The CDR3 sequence is 14 residues long. DNA for the CDR3: TGTGCCAGCAGTTTATACAGGGGGACAGAGACCCAGTACTTC. Its protein product is CASSLYRGTETQYF.

This clonotype was found many times. V is TRBV7-9 and J is TRBJ2-1; 10 bases are shared with TRBD2. Germline loops: CDR1 SEHNR, CDR2 FQNEAQ (reference sequence). The CDR3 is 15 amino acids. J was trimmed by 6 bases and V by 8 bases; bases with no gene match: 10. CDR3 bases: TGTGCCAGCCCAAAAGCGGGAGGGCCTGGCAATGAGCAGTTCTTC. This codes for CASPKAGGPGNEQFF. The whole variable domain, remainder taken from reference TRBV7-9 and TRBJ2-1, is DTGVSQNPRHKITKRGQNVTFRCDPISEHNRLYWYRQTLGQGPEFLTYFQNEAQLEKSRLLSDRFSAERPKGSFSTLEIQRTEQGDSAMYLCASPKAGGPGNEQFFGPGTRLTVL.

This clonotype occurred many times. The chain combines TRBV4-1 with TRBJ2-3; 7 nucleotides align to TRBD2. Trimming at V came to 3 bases and at J to 9 bases, leaving 15 bases not matched to a gene. Germline V gene data show CDR1 as MGHRA and CDR2 as YSYEKL. The CDR3 extends over 16 amino acids. The CDR3 coding sequence is TGCGCCAGCAGCCAGACTCTAGCGGCTTCGTATTCGACGCAGTATTTT. Translation: CASSQTLAASYSTQYF.